The sequence of this T cell receptor (beta chain) was determined in a study of T cells after yellow fever vaccination. In the study overall: The SMART-Seq v4 Ultra Low Input method served to prepare the low-cell-number fractions.

Regarding this clonotype: Antigen unknown.

Study conclusions and caveats: On re-exposure, the response was weaker but peaked faster, at day 5 versus 15. Reappearance after the booster was observed for most primary-vaccination clones (roughly 97% CD4, about 91% CD8).

Template switching by 5'RACE produced TCR cDNA, adding a universal primer site and UMIs. TCRdb re-derived calls from the 5' RACE reads in MiXCR, one entry per CDR3 protein. The table has 500,000 to 650,000 distinct CDR3 sequences, around 16% seen once; the top ten hold around 15%. This CDR3 spans 18 amino acids. CDR1 is SGHAT and CDR2 is FQDESV in the germline V gene (reference sequence). The V gene end was trimmed by 4 bases and the J gene end by 4 bases; junction bases not matched to a gene: 15. The rearrangement joins TRBV11-1 to TRBJ1-2, with TRBD1 matching over 10 bases. This specimen consisted of PBMCs, obtained 5 days after the first yellow fever vaccination. This clonotype originated in a man younger than 30 who received the YFV17D yellow fever vaccine. CDR3 amino acids: CASSSHAGTGDDLYGYTF. CDR3 DNA: TGTGCCAGCAGCTCCCACGCCGGGACAGGGGACGACCTCTATGGCTACACCTTC. Supplemented by reference TRBV11-1 and TRBJ1-2, the full variable domain reads EAEVAQSPRYKITEKSQAVAFWCDPISGHATLYWYRQILGQGPELLVQFQDESVVDDSQLPKDRFSAERLKGVDSTLKIQPAELGDSAMYLCASSSHAGTGDDLYGYTFGSGTRLTVV.